This T cell receptor beta chain comes out of a study of Tregs in tolerant kidney transplant recipients. Sequenced by immunoSEQ multiplex PCR; TCRdb stores in-frame clones only, minus some. The data show tens of thousands of clones, roughly nine tenths seen once. The TCR comes from a human donor in good health. Sequences were obtained from CD8+ T cells from blood.

The CDR3 protein is CASVGLADYNEQFF. The DNA for the CDR3 is TGTGCTAGCGTCGGACTAGCGGACTACAATGAGCAGTTCTTC. The chain couples TRBV5-6 to TRBJ2-1, with 10 positions matching TRBD2. Germline V gene lookup returns CDR1 SGHDT and CDR2 YYEEEE. The CDR3 length is 14 residues.